This T cell receptor beta chain was sequenced for a study of metastatic and nonmetastatic thyroid tumors. Per the original methods: A classifier for distant metastasis in papillary thyroid cancer was constructed using CDR3 differences observed across clinicopathological groups. TCRdb reanalyzed the PCR reads via MiXCR. It is TCRdb's table, rather than the study itself, that gives the V and J calls and clone size. The sample consists of over 30,000 clones, around 7.4% of them appearing once. This clone was counted many times. Until they underwent thyroid surgery, no patient had received any treatment. This receptor was obtained from a female donor with papillary thyroid cancer or a benign thyroid nodule (not recorded which). Some clones in this sample may be carry-over from other donors' samples. Sequencing used blood.

As DNA, the CDR3 is TGTGCCAGCACCCCCGGGGAGGGAGACGAGCAGTACTTC. Amino acids: CASTPGEGDEQYF. The chain couples TRBV6-1 to TRBJ2-7, with 7 bases that match TRBD2. From germline, CDR1 is MNHNS and CDR2 SASEGT. This CDR3 has 13 amino acids. The ends lost 7 bases at V and 5 bases at J; junction bases unmatched: 8.